The next 11 T cell receptor beta chains were all read from a single sample in a study of cytomegalovirus exposure and HLA in healthy donors. Amplification used 60 Vbeta primers and 13 Jbeta primers. Produced via immunoSEQ multiplex PCR; TCRdb's table is partial and in-frame only. The data contain approximately 190,000 clones, over 80% of them singletons. The sequencing input was PBMCs. The receptor source for this set is a man aged 35 to 55 in good health and CMV-seropositive.

This chain links TRBV11-2 with TRBJ1-1; possible D gene TRBD1, 5 bases. Trimming removed 1 base at V and 6 bases at J, with 15 bases between. There are 15 residues in the CDR3. Per the germline V gene, CDR1 is SGHAT and CDR2 is FQNNGV. CDR3 DNA: TGTGCCAGCAGCTTAGGGTATCTAGGGGCCCCTGAAGCTTTCTTT. It codes for CASSLGYLGAPEAFF.

The chain carries TRBV6-5 and TRBJ2-1, with a possible D match to TRBD1 (6 bases). Germline V lookup: CDR1 MNHEY, CDR2 SVGAGI. With 2 bases removed from V and 9 bases from J, the gap between germline ends came to 11 bases. The CDR3 length is 13 residues. CDR3 DNA: TGTGCCAGCAGTTACCACAGGGATGGTGAGCAGTTCTTC. Protein sequence: CASSYHRDGEQFF.

This clone was picked up a small number of times. The chain couples TRBV30 to TRBJ1-1; perhaps TRBD1 as D (6 bases). Germline-derived CDR1 and CDR2 are GTSNPN and SVGIG (reference sequence). V was trimmed by 4 bases and J by 6 bases, leaving 15 bases between them. CDR3 length: 13 amino acids. The chain's CDR3 is CAWMKSGVAEAFF. CDR3 DNA: TGTGCCTGGATGAAGTCAGGGGTTGCTGAAGCTTTCTTT.

The V call is TRBV29-1, the J call TRBJ2-5; 7 positions agree with TRBD1. The CDR3 contains 14 residues. Germline V gives CDR1 SQVTM, CDR2 ANQGSEA. The V segment lost 5 bases and the J segment 2 bases; nucleotides outside the gene matches: 8. In nucleotides, the CDR3 is TGCAGCGTTAGAGGGCAGGGGGTTCAAGAGACCCAGTACTTC. Translated: CSVRGQGVQETQYF.

CDR3 bases: TGTGCCAGCAGCTCCAATTCCGGGACAGGGGGTGGCTACACCTTC. Its protein is CASSSNSGTGGGYTF. This chain links TRBV7-2 with TRBJ1-2; 11 positions match TRBD1. From germline, CDR1 is SGHTA and CDR2 FQGNSA. The CDR3 consists of 15 residues. J was trimmed by 7 bases and V by 4 bases; bases with no gene match: 8.

The genes are TRBV28 and TRBJ1-5, with D tentatively TRBD1 (6 bases). Germline V gene data show CDR1 as MDHEN and CDR2 as SYDVKM. There are 14 residues in the CDR3. V was pared by 7 bases and J by 4 bases, with 14 bases between. CDR3 bases: TGTGCCAGCATCACCAAGGACAGTAATCAGCCCCAGCATTTT. The encoded protein is CASITKDSNQPQHF.

The chain uses TRBV7-6 and TRBJ2-5, with 12 bases identical to TRBD2. The CDR3 runs 16 residues. The germline V gene encodes CDR1 SGHVS and CDR2 FNYEAQ. Losses at the gene ends were 1 base for V and 5 bases for J; bases not matched to a gene: 5. For the CDR3, the DNA is TGTGCCAGCAGCTTAGTTCGGACTAGCGGGGCTGAGACCCAGTACTTC. Residues: CASSLVRTSGAETQYF.

This chain uses TRBV12-1 with TRBJ1-5; the listed D gene, TRBD1, was not tested against the DNA. TRBV12-1 is shown as a pseudogene. The CDR3 consists of 21 residues. CDR3 loop: CASSFLALRETGLQLNQPQHF. CDR3 nucleotides: TGTGCCAGCAGCTTTTTGGCCTTAAGAGAGACAGGGCTCCAGCTAAATCAGCCCCAGCATTTT.

The gene calls are TRBV6-5 and TRBJ1-3; D not resolved. This CDR3 is 12 amino acids long. Germline V gene data show CDR1 as MNHEY and CDR2 as SVGAGI. V lost 8 bases, J lost 4 bases, and 9 bases lay in between. Here the CDR3 DNA reads TGTGCCAGCTCTCCCGCGGGAAACACCATATATTTT. Translating it yields CASSPAGNTIYF.

This CDR3 reads CSVEDLTDYEQYF. In nucleotides, the CDR3 is TGCAGCGTTGAAGATCTAACTGACTACGAGCAGTACTTC. The V call is TRBV29-1, the J call TRBJ2-7; D is unresolved. V was trimmed by 0 bases and J by 3 bases, leaving 9 bases between them. From germline, CDR1 is SQVTM and CDR2 ANQGSEA. The CDR3 sequence is 13 residues long.

The genes are TRBV11-2 and TRBJ2-7, with TRBD1 identical over 10 bases. With V trimmed by 0 bases and J by 4 bases, 6 bases remained unmatched. Germline V gene sequence: CDR1 SGHAT, CDR2 FQNNGV. The CDR3 covers 16 residues. DNA for the CDR3: TGTGCCAGCAGCTTAGACACCGGGACAGGGGTGTACGAGCAGTACTTC. It is translated as CASSLDTGTGVYEQYF. The whole variable domain, remainder taken from reference TRBV11-2 and TRBJ2-7, is EAGVAQSPRYKIIEKRQSVAFWCNPISGHATLYWYQQILGQGPKLLIQFQNNGVVDDSQLPKDRFSAERLKGVDSTLKIQPAKLEDSAVYLCASSLDTGTGVYEQYFGPGTRLTVT.